A selection of T cell receptor beta chains follows, all from one sample in a study of OX40 agonist ivuxolimab in advanced cancers. The assay was immunoSEQ multiplex PCR, and TCRdb's table has in-frame clones only and misses some. The repertoire includes over 40,000 clones, approximately 86% of them detected once, and 0.38% sits in the top ten. The specimen was CD4+ or CD8+ T cells sorted from blood, collected in a trial of the OX40 agonist ivuxolimab. Receptors originate from an adult with an advanced solid tumor such as melanoma, head and neck, liver or kidney cancer. The CDR3 runs from the conserved cysteine through the conserved F or W. Each record gives: D gene, V gene, J gene, clone size, CDR3 protein, CDR3 DNA. A D gene is named only where the DNA matches it firmly. Only part of the rows carry a size: once, few, many, or a class if the clone is expanded.

-	TRBV2	TRBJ1-2	-	CASSEASTRGYTF	TGTGCCAGCAGTGAAGCTTCGACTCGGGGCTACACCTTC
-	TRBV28	TRBJ1-4	-	CASSTRRTTTNEKLFF	TGTGCCAGCAGTACCCGTCGAACCACAACTAATGAAAAACTGTTTTTT
TRBD1	TRBV7-8	TRBJ2-7	-	CASNWDRGRDEQYF	TGTGCCAGTAACTGGGACAGGGGGCGAGACGAGCAGTACTTC
-	TRBV19	TRBJ1-5	-	CASSAYSNQPQHF	TGTGCCAGTAGCGCATATAGCAATCAGCCCCAGCATTTT
-	TRBV4-2	TRBJ1-3	-	CASSQETSTTGNTIYF	TGTGCCAGCAGCCAAGAAACGTCCACCACTGGAAACACCATATATTTT
TRBD2	TRBV14	TRBJ2-1	-	CASSQRTSGGYNEQFF	TGTGCCAGCAGCCAAAGGACTAGCGGGGGATACAATGAGCAGTTCTTC
-	TRBV5-1	TRBJ2-5	-	CASSFFGLQETQYF	TGCGCCAGCAGCTTCTTCGGTTTGCAAGAGACCCAGTACTTC
TRBD2	TRBV2	TRBJ2-2	-	CARGLAANTGELFF	TGTGCCAGGGGACTAGCGGCGAACACCGGGGAGCTGTTTTTT
-	TRBV6-5	TRBJ1-1	-	CASREYNTEAFF	TGTGCCAGCAGAGAATATAACACTGAAGCTTTCTTT
-	TRBV7-2	TRBJ1-5	-	CASSLEPGRANQPQHF	TGTGCCAGCAGCTTAGAACCGGGTCGCGCAAATCAGCCCCAGCATTTT
-	TRBV30	TRBJ1-5	few	CAWSVPSRGQPQHF	TGTGCCTGGAGTGTCCCGTCTCGGGGGCAGCCCCAGCATTTT
-	TRBV19	TRBJ2-7	-	CASSIGGDIHEQYF	TGTGCCAGTAGTATAGGAGGGGATATCCACGAGCAGTACTTC
-	TRBV19	TRBJ2-2	-	CASSILRAINTGELFF	TGTGCCAGTAGTATTCTTAGGGCGATTAACACCGGGGAGCTGTTTTTT
-	TRBV5-1	TRBJ1-4	-	CASRVPGDEKLFF	TGCGCCAGCAGGGTCCCGGGAGATGAAAAACTGTTTTTT
-	TRBV10-3	TRBJ2-7	-	CAISVRYEQYF	TGTGCCATCAGTGTACGCTACGAGCAGTACTTC
-	TRBV4-3	TRBJ2-7	-	CASSQDGGGQRYEQYF	TGCGCCAGCAGCCAAGATGGAGGGGGACAGAGATACGAGCAGTACTTC
-	TRBV14	TRBJ1-3	-	CASSQGYLSGNTIYF	TGTGCCAGCAGCCAGGGCTACCTCTCTGGAAACACCATATATTTT
-	TRBV19	TRBJ2-6	-	CASSRVGSGANVLTF	TGTGCCAGTAGTAGGGTCGGCTCTGGGGCCAACGTCCTGACTTTC
TRBD1	TRBV18	TRBJ2-1	-	CASSPPMWDRANNEQFF	TGTGCCAGCTCACCACCAATGTGGGACAGGGCCAACAATGAGCAGTTCTTC
TRBD1	TRBV7-8	TRBJ1-2	-	CASSPIYPGQGEAGYTF	TGTGCCAGCAGCCCTATATATCCGGGACAGGGGGAAGCTGGCTACACCTTC
TRBD1	TRBV10-3	TRBJ2-7	-	CAISGGQISYEQYF	TGTGCCATCAGTGGGGGACAGATCTCCTACGAGCAGTACTTC
-	TRBV7-9	TRBJ1-1	once	CASSLVSGVYEAFF	TGTGCCAGCAGCTTAGTTTCAGGAGTCTATGAAGCTTTCTTT
TRBD1	TRBV25-1	TRBJ1-2	-	CASSELTGDPGYTF	TGTGCCAGCAGTGAATTGACAGGGGACCCTGGCTACACCTTC
-	TRBV7-8	TRBJ1-2	-	CASSSGQPSNYGYTF	TGTGCCAGCAGCTCCGGACAGCCTTCTAACTATGGCTACACCTTC
-	TRBV29-1	TRBJ2-5	-	CSFVLGTETQYF	TGCAGCTTTGTTTTGGGTACGGAGACCCAGTACTTC
-	TRBV6-1	TRBJ2-3	-	CASSVGRTDTQYF	TGTGCCAGCAGTGTCGGCAGGACAGATACGCAGTATTTT
-	TRBV2	TRBJ1-2	few	CASSPSFGYTF	TGTGCCAGCAGTCCCAGCTTCGGCTACACCTTC
-	TRBV30	TRBJ2-5	-	CAWSGHLGETQYF	TGTGCCTGGAGCGGGCACTTGGGAGAGACCCAGTACTTC
-	TRBV5-1	TRBJ2-1	-	CASSPADWYNEQFF	TGCGCCAGCAGCCCTGCGGACTGGTACAATGAGCAGTTCTTC
TRBD1	TRBV5-1	TRBJ1-3	-	CASSQQGTGGNTIYF	TGCGCCAGCAGCCAACAGGGGACGGGGGGAAACACCATATATTTT
-	TRBV6-6	TRBJ1-6	-	CATSGMGGSSPLHF	TGTGCCACTTCAGGGATGGGGGGTTCTTCACCCCTCCACTTT
-	TRBV4-2	TRBJ2-7	-	CASSQDRNTPYEQYF	TGTGCCAGCAGCCAAGACCGAAATACCCCCTACGAGCAGTACTTC
TRBD1	TRBV7-8	TRBJ2-1	-	CASSRDSEQFF	TGTGCCAGCAGCCGGGACAGCGAGCAGTTCTTC
-	TRBV7-8	TRBJ1-1	-	CASSLESGSGEAFF	TGTGCCAGCAGCTTAGAGTCTGGGTCAGGTGAAGCTTTCTTT
TRBD1	TRBV6-1	TRBJ2-2	-	CASRSGGNTGELFF	TGTGCCAGCAGATCAGGGGGGAACACCGGGGAGCTGTTTTTT
-	TRBV2	TRBJ2-1	few	CASRLDWSSYNEQFF	TGTGCCAGCAGACTTGACTGGAGCTCCTACAATGAGCAGTTCTTC
-	TRBV18	TRBJ1-1	once	CASSPSTDSEAFF	TGTGCCAGCTCACCAAGCACAGATTCTGAAGCTTTCTTT
-	TRBV6-5	TRBJ1-6	-	CASSREQVGDSPLHF	TGTGCCAGCAGCCGAGAGCAGGTGGGGGATTCACCCCTCCACTTT
-	TRBV7-2	TRBJ2-3	-	CASSLGPDNTDTQYF	TGTGCCAGCAGCTTAGGGCCCGACAACACAGATACGCAGTATTTT
-	TRBV5-1	TRBJ2-5	once	CASSLVQGLETQYF	TGCGCCAGCAGCTTGGTGCAGGGTTTAGAGACCCAGTACTTC
-	TRBV28	TRBJ1-1	-	CASSPGTFNTEAFF	TGTGCCAGCAGTCCAGGGACATTTAACACTGAAGCTTTCTTT
-	TRBV6-4	TRBJ1-1	-	CASSDSNRATEAFF	TGTGCCAGCAGTGACTCGAACAGGGCTACTGAAGCTTTCTTT
-	TRBV10-2	TRBJ2-3	-	CAGRSSSTDTQYF	TGCGCCGGTCGTAGTAGCTCCACAGATACGCAGTATTTT
-	TRBV10-3	TRBJ1-5	few	CAISESLGVFGASNQPQHF	TGTGCCATCAGTGAGTCGTTGGGCGTCTTCGGGGCTTCCAATCAGCCCCAGCATTTT
-	TRBV11-1	TRBJ1-1	-	CASSWRGHGITEAFF	TGTGCCAGCAGCTGGCGTGGCCATGGAATCACTGAAGCTTTCTTT
-	TRBV18	TRBJ2-3	once	CASSPSAQRTDTQYF	TGTGCCAGCTCACCTAGCGCCCAGAGGACAGATACGCAGTATTTT